This TCR beta chain came from a study of cytomegalovirus exposure and HLA in healthy donors. Broader study findings: In a later analysis, compared with equally common non-associated chains, HLA-associated beta chains were more expanded. The study designated 160 or so TCR beta chains cytomegalovirus-associated. TCR beta V- and J-gene trimming, according to a later analysis, was linked to a missense DCLRE1C variant.

Healthy bone marrow donors formed the donor group. PCR used 60 Vbeta primers and 13 Jbeta primers. Produced via immunoSEQ multiplex PCR; TCRdb's table is partial and in-frame only. Found here are about 210,000 clones; the top ten clones hold about 0.9%. The V gene lost 5 bases and the J gene lost 6 bases, with 16 bases spanning the gap. The CDR3 totals 15 residues. Looked up from germline, CDR1 is SGHVS and CDR2 is FNYEAQ. On this clone: The target antigen is unknown.

The rearrangement uses TRBV7-6 and TRBJ2-2; perhaps TRBD2 as D (7 bases). The sample taken for sequencing was PBMCs. The clonotype comes from a woman between 25 and 40 years old in good health and CMV-seropositive. CDR3 loop: CASSGGVQGAGELFF. As DNA, the CDR3 is TGTGCCAGCAGCGGGGGGGTACAGGGCGCCGGGGAGCTGTTTTTT.